Given below is one T cell receptor beta chain in context. Its antigen remains unidentified. TCRdb's table, derived via immunoSEQ multiplex PCR, lists solely in-frame clones and lacks some. The data hold hundreds of thousands of clones, with less than 90% observed a single time. With 1 base removed from V and 1 base from J, the gap between germline ends came to 7 bases. CDR3 length: 14 residues. The V gene's germline CDR1 is MNHEY and CDR2 SVGEGT. This specimen comes from a study of Ad26.COV2.S vaccination and SARS-CoV-2 variants. This sample's treatment: around 19 received Ad26.COV2.S at low or high dose, single or two shots; roughly 5 received placebo; per-sample allocation not given. At day 63 after the first vaccine or placebo injection, samples were drawn. Study results and limitations: Breadth, reportedly substantial, characterized the spike-specific CD8+ and CD4+ T cell responses after vaccination.

This specimen was peripheral blood, taken in a trial of Ad26.COV2.S vaccine versus placebo. This chain links TRBV6-2 or TRBV6-3 with TRBJ1-1; D unclear. The source is a person aged 18-65 years who received the Ad26.COV2.S COVID-19 vaccine or a placebo. The CDR3 loop is CASSYFGSNTEAFF. CDR3 in DNA: TGTGCCAGCAGTTACTTCGGCTCGAACACTGAAGCTTTCTTT.